This TCR beta chain was retrieved from a study of T-cell memory formation after mild COVID-19. Study background: The two donors had largely donor-specific TCR clusters. Findings and caveats of the study: Contracting CD4+ clones sat mainly in CM and EM; CD8+ in EMRA.

Each CDR3 protein is one row after TCRdb ran MiXCR on the 5' RACE reads. The table lists fewer than 600,000 distinct CDR3 sequences, approximately 21% of them singletons, with about 8.2% in the top ten. Remarks on this clonotype: Antigen unknown.

This CDR3 contains 16 residues. Germline V gene data show CDR1 as KGHDR and CDR2 as SFDVKD. The trim removed 1 base at V and 8 bases at J, leaving 6 bases unmatched. This sequence was found in an adult woman who had mild COVID-19 (a few samples of this study predate the infection). Cell type and time point are not known. The sequencing input was PBMCs or a T cell subset sorted from them (not recorded which). The gene calls are TRBV24-1 and TRBJ2-1, with 11 nucleotides matching TRBD2. CDR3 coding DNA: TGTGCCACCAGTGATTTTAGCGGGAGGGCCGAGGATGAGCAGTTCTTC. Protein: CATSDFSGRAEDEQFF.